The following is a TCR beta chain sequence with its context. Its antigen is not identified. The source of the sample is a study of cytomegalovirus exposure and HLA in healthy donors. Across the whole study: Within the Caucasian-associated ancestry cluster were 81% of the 398 genotyped donors. Study results and caveats: Compared with the roughly 700-donor mean, an Asian-associated ancestry cluster reportedly had fewer N-insertions, according to a later analysis.

Use of 60 Vbeta and 13 Jbeta primers characterized the PCR. Here immunoSEQ multiplex PCR was the method, and the copy in TCRdb shows in-frame clones only, minus some. The sample gives around 110,000 clones, 79% of which show up once; roughly 4.3% is in the top ten. Germline CDR1 and CDR2: MNHEY and SMNVEV (reference sequence). Unmatched junction bases numbered 4, after V lost 3 bases and J lost 1 base. This CDR3 contains 15 residues. The sequence came from a man aged 30 to 45 in good health and CMV-seropositive. The rearrangement links TRBV27 to TRBJ2-3, with 7 bases aligning to TRBD1. The specimen sequenced was PBMCs. Here the CDR3 DNA reads TGTGCCAGCAGTTTGGTCGGGACAGGCACAGATACGCAGTATTTT. Translation: CASSLVGTGTDTQYF.